This T cell receptor beta chain appears in the sequencing data of a study of cytomegalovirus exposure and HLA in healthy donors. The CDR3 has 18 residues. After removal of 1 base from V and 4 bases from J, the junction contained 12 bases not matched to a gene. CDR1 SGHTA and CDR2 FQGNSA come from the germline V gene. This clone was counted a single time. PCR amplification relied on 60 Vbeta primers (plus 13 Jbeta primers). Produced via immunoSEQ multiplex PCR; TCRdb's table is partial and in-frame only. The sample consists of about 180,000 clones, approximately 81% of them appearing once. This chain connects TRBV7-2 to TRBJ2-1, with 8 bases lining up with TRBD1. Sequencing input: PBMCs. This sequence was found in a male donor in good health and CMV-seronegative. The CDR3 is CASSLGGAAGGAYNEQFF. CDR3 nucleotide sequence: TGTGCCAGCAGCTTAGGGGGGGCCGCAGGGGGCGCGTACAATGAGCAGTTCTTC.